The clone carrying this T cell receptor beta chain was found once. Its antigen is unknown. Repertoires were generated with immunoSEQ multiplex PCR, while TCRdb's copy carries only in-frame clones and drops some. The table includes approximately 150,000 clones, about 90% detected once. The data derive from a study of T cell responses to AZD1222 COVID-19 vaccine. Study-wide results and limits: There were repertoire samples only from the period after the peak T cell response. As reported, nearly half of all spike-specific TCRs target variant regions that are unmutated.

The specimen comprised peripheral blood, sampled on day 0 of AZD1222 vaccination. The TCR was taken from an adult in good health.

The CDR3 sequence: CASSLNSGNEQFF. The CDR3 DNA follows: TGTGCCAGCAGCTTAAACTCGGGGAATGAGCAGTTCTTC. V and J are TRBV7-9 and TRBJ2-1, with D possibly TRBD2 on 5 matching bases. The length of the CDR3 is 13 residues. Germline CDR1 reads SEHNR; CDR2 reads FQNEAQ (reference sequence). Trimming removed 2 bases at V and 7 bases at J, with 9 bases between.